The 7 T cell receptor beta chains given below trace back to one sample, sequenced in a study of regulatory T cells in long-lasting Graves disease. Both iRepertoire HTBI primers and Arm-PCR of CDR3 regions were used to build the TCR beta libraries. TCRdb re-called the multiplex PCR reads with MiXCR, one entry per CDR3 protein. The sample records 350,000 to 500,000 distinct CDR3 sequences, about 15% being singletons. Time point indicated: newly diagnosed GD, antithyroid drugs for less than 3 months. RNA from PBMCs was the source of the TCR library. These sequences were also reported in another study, on T cells in Graves' hyperthyroidism and ophthalmopathy.

Material: peripheral blood mononuclear cells (PBMCs), obtained at new diagnosis, from a patient treated with antithyroid drugs. The receptor source for this set is a woman in her forties or fifties with Graves disease.

In this sample, this clonotype turned up a few times. The chain carries TRBV10-3 and TRBJ2-3; TRBD2 matches 9 bases. The CDR3 is made up of 13 amino acids. Germline assignment: CDR1 ENHRY and CDR2 SYGVKD. CDR3 bases: TGTCAACCTAGCGGGGTTAGCACAGATACGCAGTATTTT. It specifies CQPSGVSTDTQYF.

This clonotype was detected a few times. This chain uses TRBV28 with TRBJ2-1; the match to TRBD2 covers 9 bases. V trimming: 2 bases; J trimming: 6 bases; junction bases outside the gene matches: 2. This CDR3 has 14 amino acids. The germline CDR1 and CDR2 sequences are MDHEN and SYDVKM. The CDR3 DNA reads as TGTGCCAGCAGTTTAGGCGGGAGGGCCAATGAGCAGTTCTTC. This gives the protein CASSLGGRANEQFF.

The table lists this clonotype with many counts. This sequence joins TRBV10-3 and TRBJ2-5; 7 positions match TRBD1. This CDR3 is built from 15 residues. Germline V gives CDR1 ENHRY, CDR2 SYGVKD. The V gene end was trimmed by 10 bases and the J gene end by 4 bases; junction bases not matched to a gene: 15. The CDR3 sequence: CATSTGAVFGETQYF. The DNA of the CDR3 is TGTGCCACCTCAACAGGGGCTGTGTTCGGAGAGACCCAGTACTTC.

At least ten counts were recorded for this clonotype. The chain employs TRBV27 and TRBJ2-1; TRBD1 agrees at 9 bases. J lost 5 bases, V lost 4 bases, and 9 bases had no gene match. The CDR3 loop spans 16 amino acids. The germline V gene encodes CDR1 MNHEY and CDR2 SMNVEV (reference sequence). Written as DNA, the CDR3 is TGTGCCAGCAGTTCCGACCGGGACAGGGTTAACAATGAGCAGTTCTTC. Its protein is CASSSDRDRVNNEQFF.

The V call is TRBV19, the J call TRBJ2-1, with D perhaps TRBD1 or TRBD2 (5 bases each). The V end was cut by 4 bases, the J end by 12 bases, with 13 bases between. Germline values: CDR1 LNHDA, CDR2 SQIVND (reference sequence). This CDR3 is built from 12 residues. The CDR3, as DNA: TGTGCCAGTAGTACCCTTTCGGGACCGCAGTTCTTC. It encodes CASSTLSGPQFF.

Many counts were recorded for this clonotype. This chain joins TRBV5-1 and TRBJ2-7; no reliable D call. The CDR3 length is 15 residues. From germline, CDR1 is SGHRS and CDR2 YFSETQ. V was shortened by 0 bases and J by 3 bases, with 13 bases between the two germline ends. CDR3 sequence: CASSLDQDNLYEQYF. The CDR3 DNA is TGCGCCAGCAGCTTGGATCAAGACAACCTCTACGAGCAGTACTTC. The full variable domain, with the rest looked up from reference TRBV5-1 and TRBJ2-7, is KAGVTQTPRYLIKTRGQQVTLSCSPISGHRSVSWYQQTPGQGLQFLFEYFSETQRNKGNFPGRFSGRQFSNSRSEMNVSTLELGDSALYLCASSLDQDNLYEQYFGPGTRLTVT.

The CDR3 reads CASSLSLGGGEKLFF. CDR3 coding DNA: TGCGCCAGCAGCCTCTCCCTGGGAGGAGGTGAAAAACTGTTTTTT. The chain uses TRBV4-1 and TRBJ1-4; D not certain. V was cut by 4 bases and J by 7 bases, with 16 bases left in between. The germline gives CDR1 MGHRA, CDR2 YSYEKL. This CDR3 has 15 residues.